This T cell receptor (beta chain) was identified during a study of monozygotic twins with inflammatory bowel disease (dated by TCRdb to the late 2010s). With respect to the entire study: The complete study included 28 monozygotic twin pairs: 19 IBD-discordant Danish pairs and nine German pairs, of which four were IBD-concordant and five were IBD-discordant. Each individual had, on average, about 151 000 unique TCRalpha sequences and 181 000 unique TCRbeta sequences available for analysis. Disease-associated traits were sought mainly through comparisons between IBD patients and their genetically identical healthy co-twins within discordant pairs.

As for this clonotype: No cognate antigen has been identified for it.

Library preparation was by 5' RACE. Preparation of each TCR library used roughly 3,300 ng of total RNA. For each sample, cDNA was synthesized in eight separate reactions using SMARTScribe reverse transcriptase. During cDNA synthesis, template switching was used to introduce unique molecular identifiers that contained a 6-nucleotide sample barcode. Amplification of TCRalpha and TCRbeta cDNA involved two nested PCRs of approximately 16 and 9 cycles, and each PCR was followed by bead purification. Before amplification, the cDNA was treated with uracil DNA-glycosylase and purified using the QIAquick PCR purification kit. The second PCR added Illumina TruSeq-compatible adapters along with sample-specific barcodes. TapeStation and Qubit were used to check library quality and concentration, and roughly 4.9 ng of each library was pooled. Sequencing of pooled libraries was carried out on an Illumina HiSeq2500 single-index Rapid Run using 2 x 100 bp reads and custom sequencing primers. The study's own analysis went as follows. MiGEC version 1.2.6 was used for UMI-based consensus assembly to correct PCR and sequencing errors. V(D)J alignment, clonotype assembly and CDR3 extraction were performed with MiXCR version 2.1.1. Normalisation of gene usage, clonotype sharing and MAIT/NKT TCR abundance was achieved by analysing the top 1000, 10 000 and 20 000 clonotypes per sample. Diversity was computed as the inverse Simpson index with the vegan R package after downsampling to 27 000 UMIs. Paired Mann-Whitney U tests on discordant twin pairs were used, with Benjamini-Hochberg multiple-testing correction. After the reads were reprocessed by TCRdb, one entry was made per CDR3 protein sequence, with no DNA. The V and J calls shown here were made by TCRdb, not taken from the authors' results. The table for this sample records a few hundred thousand distinct CDR3 sequences. The ten largest clones add up to 2% to 3% of the sample.

The CDR3 sequence holds 18 residues, the cysteine and phenylalanine included. No DNA sequence is on record. From each donor, an approximately 2.5 ml peripheral blood sample was collected into PAXgene tubes and kept at -80 degrees C. Without T cell sorting, total RNA was isolated from whole blood using the PAXgene blood miRNA kit on an automated QIAcube. Deep TCRalpha and TCRbeta repertoire profiling with unique molecular barcoding was performed on peripheral blood of monozygotic twin pairs concordant or discordant for inflammatory bowel disease. Smoking habits were recorded for all twin pairs, and each individual was classified as a current, former or never smoker. Overall results and qualifications from the work: Distinction between different T cell subtypes could not be achieved in the analysis. No single strong signal or clonotype linked to IBD turned up in the results, so the idea that one exists was not supported. Concordant and discordant twins showed no difference in repertoire similarity, possibly because of limited statistical power. Compared with healthy twins, IBD patients had fewer clonotypes in common with other individuals, a difference most pronounced in patients showing signs of disease activity. Measured by the inverse Simpson index, TCRbeta repertoire diversity was lower in IBD patients than in their healthy co-twins. Background noise and inter-individual variability may have been introduced into the repertoires by the differing immunosuppressive treatments among patients.

This receptor was obtained from a human donor with ulcerative colitis or Crohn's disease, or a healthy co-twin of an affected twin (not recorded which). In this chain, TRBV12-3 or TRBV12-4 is recombined with TRBJ2-5; TCRdb indicates TRBD1, and absent DNA this call remains unverified. The sequencing sample was made of blood. This receptor carries the CDR3 CASSPTSLDRGYQETQYF.